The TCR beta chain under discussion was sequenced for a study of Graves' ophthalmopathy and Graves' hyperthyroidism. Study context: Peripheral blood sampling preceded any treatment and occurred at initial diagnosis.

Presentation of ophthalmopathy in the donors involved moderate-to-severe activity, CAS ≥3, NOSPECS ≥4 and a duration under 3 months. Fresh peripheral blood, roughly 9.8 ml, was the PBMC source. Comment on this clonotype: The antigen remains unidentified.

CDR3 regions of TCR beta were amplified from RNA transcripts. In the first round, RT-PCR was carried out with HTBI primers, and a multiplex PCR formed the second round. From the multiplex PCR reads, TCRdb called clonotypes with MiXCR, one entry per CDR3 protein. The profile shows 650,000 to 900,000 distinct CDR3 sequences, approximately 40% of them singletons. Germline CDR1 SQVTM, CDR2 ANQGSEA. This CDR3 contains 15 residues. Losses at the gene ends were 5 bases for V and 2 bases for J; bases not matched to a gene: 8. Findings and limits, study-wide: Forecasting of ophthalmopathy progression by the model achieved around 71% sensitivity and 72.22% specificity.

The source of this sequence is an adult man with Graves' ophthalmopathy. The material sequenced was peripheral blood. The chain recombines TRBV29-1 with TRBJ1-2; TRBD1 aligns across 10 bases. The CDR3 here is CSVTRGTGVNYGYTF. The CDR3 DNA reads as TGCAGCGTTACAAGGGGGACAGGGGTAAACTATGGCTACACCTTC.